The rows below give T cell receptor beta chains drawn from one sample of a study of breast tumors, draining lymph nodes, adjacent tissues. TCRdb analysed the multiplex PCR reads with MiXCR anew, one entry per CDR3 protein. The table records around 140,000 distinct CDR3 sequences, approximately 32% of them present only once. Sequences were obtained from axillary lymph node tissue. The receptors derive from a female donor with breast cancer. Some clones in this sample may be carry-over from other donors' samples. CDR3s include the opening cysteine and the closing phenylalanine or tryptophan. Fields, in order: CDR3 DNA, CDR3 protein, clone size, D gene, J gene, V gene. The D gene is left open where the match is weak. Clone size appears in some rows only: once, few, many, or a class for an expanded clone.

CDR3nt: TGTGCCAGCAGTCCCACCGGGAGCAATCAGCCCCAGCATTTT; CDR3aa: CASSPTGSNQPQHF; abundance: many; d_gene: .; j_gene: TRBJ1-5; v_gene: TRBV2
CDR3nt: TGTGCCACCAGTGATCGGACAGGGTTGAGCACAGATACGCAGTATTTT; CDR3aa: CATSDRTGLSTDTQYF; abundance: many; d_gene: TRBD1; j_gene: TRBJ2-3; v_gene: TRBV24-1
CDR3nt: TGTGCCAGCAGCTTAGTGGCGGGGGAAGAGACCCAGTACTTC; CDR3aa: CASSLVAGEETQYF; abundance: medium-sized; d_gene: TRBD2; j_gene: TRBJ2-5; v_gene: TRBV12-3/TRBV12-4
CDR3nt: TGTGCCAGCAGCTTAGAAGTGGGCGGGGGGGCCAATGAGCAGTTCTTC; CDR3aa: CASSLEVGGGANEQFF; abundance: .; d_gene: TRBD2; j_gene: TRBJ2-1; v_gene: TRBV4-2
CDR3nt: TGTGCCAGCAGCGCTCGGGGGAACACCATATATTTT; CDR3aa: CASSARGNTIYF; abundance: many; d_gene: .; j_gene: TRBJ1-3; v_gene: TRBV11-2
CDR3nt: TGTGCCAGCAGCTTAAATGGGGTGGGTGAGCAGTACTTC; CDR3aa: CASSLNGVGEQYF; abundance: many; d_gene: .; j_gene: TRBJ2-7; v_gene: TRBV11-2
CDR3nt: TGCAGTGCTAGAGGGGGGGGGAGGGGGCCTTTTTCACGCGAGCAGTACTTC; CDR3aa: CSARGGGRGPFSREQYF; abundance: many; d_gene: .; j_gene: TRBJ2-7; v_gene: TRBV20-1
CDR3nt: TGTGCCAGCAGCCAAGATATTGGGGCGAGGGAGACTGAAGCTTTCTTT; CDR3aa: CASSQDIGARETEAFF; abundance: .; d_gene: .; j_gene: TRBJ1-1; v_gene: TRBV3-1
CDR3nt: TGTGCCAGCAGCCGTAACGCGGTTGGTAATTCACCCCTCCACTTT; CDR3aa: CASSRNAVGNSPLHF; abundance: many; d_gene: .; j_gene: TRBJ1-6; v_gene: TRBV7-2
CDR3nt: TGTGCCTGGAGTTTGGTAACCGTGAACACTGAAGCTTTCTTT; CDR3aa: CAWSLVTVNTEAFF; abundance: .; d_gene: .; j_gene: TRBJ1-1; v_gene: TRBV30
CDR3nt: TGTGCCAGCAGTTATTCTAGCGGGGGCTGGGAGGAGACCCAGTACTTC; CDR3aa: CASSYSSGGWEETQYF; abundance: .; d_gene: TRBD2; j_gene: TRBJ2-5; v_gene: TRBV5-7
CDR3nt: TGTGCCAGCAGCTTTTCGGGGAGGACCGGGGAGCTGTTTTTT; CDR3aa: CASSFSGRTGELFF; abundance: .; d_gene: .; j_gene: TRBJ2-2; v_gene: TRBV7-9
CDR3nt: TGTGCCACCAGCAGAGGGACAGGGGCGAACTATGGCTACACCTTC; CDR3aa: CATSRGTGANYGYTF; abundance: .; d_gene: TRBD1; j_gene: TRBJ1-2; v_gene: TRBV15
CDR3nt: TGTGCCAGCAGCTTAGGAATGAACAGGGGACCGAACACCGGGGAGCTGTTTTTT; CDR3aa: CASSLGMNRGPNTGELFF; abundance: many; d_gene: TRBD1; j_gene: TRBJ2-2; v_gene: TRBV11-2
CDR3nt: TGCGCCAGCAGCCAAGATAGGGCACGAAAGAACGCTGAGCAGTTCTTC; CDR3aa: CASSQDRARKNAEQFF; abundance: .; d_gene: .; j_gene: TRBJ2-1; v_gene: TRBV4-1
CDR3nt: TGTGCCAGCAGCTTAGGTGGGACAGCCGTCCTAAAGTACCAAGAGACCCAGTACTTC; CDR3aa: CASSLGGTAVLKYQETQYF; abundance: many; d_gene: TRBD1; j_gene: TRBJ2-5; v_gene: TRBV7-2
CDR3nt: TGTGCCAGCAGGCGACACCGGGACAGGGACGCCTATGGCTACACCTTC; CDR3aa: CASRRHRDRDAYGYTF; abundance: many; d_gene: TRBD1; j_gene: TRBJ1-2; v_gene: TRBV12-3/TRBV12-4
CDR3nt: TGCGCCAGCAGCTTGGCGTCAGCTGCTGCAGATACGCAGTATTTT; CDR3aa: CASSLASAAADTQYF; abundance: many; d_gene: .; j_gene: TRBJ2-3; v_gene: TRBV5-1
CDR3nt: TGTGCCAGCGCGGGACTTAACGCCATATATTTT; CDR3aa: CASAGLNAIYF; abundance: .; d_gene: .; j_gene: TRBJ1-3; v_gene: TRBV28
CDR3nt: TGCGCCAGCAGCTTCTACGGGAGTACCGGGGAGCTGTTTTTT; CDR3aa: CASSFYGSTGELFF; abundance: many; d_gene: .; j_gene: TRBJ2-2; v_gene: TRBV5-1
CDR3nt: TGTGCCAGCAGCTTTAATCGGCCAGACTCCTACGAGCAGTACTTC; CDR3aa: CASSFNRPDSYEQYF; abundance: many; d_gene: .; j_gene: TRBJ2-7; v_gene: TRBV7-9
CDR3nt: TGTGCCAGCAGTGAAGTTGGGGTTCGGACTGAAGCTTTCTTT; CDR3aa: CASSEVGVRTEAFF; abundance: .; d_gene: .; j_gene: TRBJ1-1; v_gene: TRBV6-2/TRBV6-3